The 4 T cell receptor beta chains below all came from one sample that was sequenced in a study of post-analysis software for immune sequencing data. Every TCR beta cDNA library bore unique molecular identifiers. One entry per CDR3 protein, called by TCRdb with MiXCR from the PCR reads. The top ten hold approximately 6% of the sample, which has around 500,000 distinct CDR3 sequences, 34% seen once. For these receptors, no antigen is known. Findings and limits, study-wide: Four or five TRBV segments (TRBV5-6, TRBV5-1 and TRBV20-1 among them) occurred more frequently in patients than in controls.

The sequenced material came from blood. The receptors come from a girl under 18 with multiple sclerosis.

This chain joins TRBV29-1 and TRBJ2-7; 12 bases fit TRBD1. The V gene's germline CDR1 is SQVTM and CDR2 ANQGSEA. The CDR3 length is 14 residues. The junction had 3 bases not matched to a gene; V was cut back by 3 bases and J by 3 bases. The CDR3 here is CSVEGQGAIYEQYF. The CDR3 DNA follows: TGCAGCGTTGAGGGACAGGGGGCCATCTACGAGCAGTACTTC.

About this clonotype itself: The germline gene is not matched at one end of the junction; a read error may be the cause. This rearrangement joins TRBV10-3 to TRBJ2-3, with 11 bases aligning to TRBD2. Per the germline V gene, CDR1 is ENHRY and CDR2 is SYGVKD. This CDR3 has 15 amino acids. The CDR3 DNA is TGTGCCGTCAGTGAACTAGCGGGGGGCACAGATACGCAGTATTTT. Encoded protein: CAVSELAGGTDTQYF.

The table lists this clonotype with a count of one. V usage is TRBV3-1 and J usage is TRBJ1-1; no clear D. Germline V CDR1 and CDR2: LGHDT, YNNKEL (reference sequence). This CDR3 region has 13 residues. V was pared by 3 bases and J by 11 bases, with 16 bases between. This chain's CDR3 is CASSHRAAALAFF. CDR3 in DNA: TGTGCCAGCAGCCACCGGGCCGCGGCATTGGCTTTCTTT.

The genes are TRBV20-1 and TRBJ1-1, with 8 bases identical to TRBD1. The germline V gene encodes CDR1 DFQATT and CDR2 SNEGSKA (reference sequence). CDR3 length: 12 amino acids. Unmatched junction bases numbered 5, after V lost 4 bases and J lost 7 bases. The CDR3 sequence: CSATGGNVEAFF. Written as DNA, the CDR3 is TGCAGTGCTACAGGGGGCAATGTTGAAGCTTTCTTT.